This T cell receptor beta chain originates from a study of cytomegalovirus exposure and HLA in healthy donors (dated by TCRdb to 2017 to 2019). About the study as a whole: An earlier analysis of some 600 of the donors reported approximately 280 Gb of sequence data and around 120 million unique TCR beta sequences obtained from approximately 180 million T cells. About 300 gigabases of sequencing data and approximately 93 million unique TCR sequences were included in an early release covering roughly 600 HLA-typed donors. Of the 300 to 400 genotyped donors, about 84% fell in the genetic ancestry cluster associated with self-reported Caucasian donors. The aim of the study was to test whether cataloging public T cell receptors could identify signatures of past pathogen exposure. The T cell repertoires of several hundred subjects were profiled by immunosequencing and related to cytomegalovirus serostatus. Along with the approximately 670-subject first cohort, a separate validation cohort of about 110 different subjects was used. To predict cytomegalovirus infection status, the study brought together high-throughput TCR immunosequencing, statistical association of individual TCRs with disease status, and machine learning. In a later analysis, previously published TCR beta repertoires from several hundred donors were re-analyzed and high-resolution HLA genotyping was added so that TCR occurrence patterns could be studied. The later analysis used no new phenotypic data to find candidate immune exposures, relying instead on TCR beta sequences and their occurrence across donors. An earlier analysis of 587 of the donors applied high-throughput TCR beta sequencing to assess whether each TCR beta V gene segment acted as functional or pseudogenic. Donor age, sex, ethnicity and CMV serostatus were compiled together with the repertoire data. In a later genetic analysis, genome-wide SNP genotypes for about 55% of the 666 donors were used, and that subset was treated as a discovery cohort. Every repertoire in the discovery cohort had been generated on one and the same sequencing platform. Both class I and class II loci were covered by HLA typing, at four-digit resolution. Typing coverage differed by locus: A, B, C, DRB1 and DQB1 were typed in roughly 620-630 donors, DQA1 in 522, DPA1 in 600 to 610, and DPB1 in approximately 450. Several DR-DQ haplotypes were treated as single units for association and clustering because of strong linkage in the cohort. Among some 400 genotyped donors of the cohort, an average of approximately 240,000 unique TCR beta nucleotide sequences was sequenced per donor, of which about 19% were non-productive. Paper-wide results and their limitations: When HLA alleles, especially DR and DQ, strongly co-occurred, TCR associations were difficult to assign to individual alleles. A later analysis reported that several top co-occurrence clusters appeared linked to parvovirus B19, influenza, CMV and Epstein-Barr virus. In the study, some 180 TCR beta chains were listed as associated with cytomegalovirus. About 15 rarely observed V segments, including chromosome 9 orphons, were excluded from the earlier analysis of several hundred of the donors because counts were too low. Compared with the roughly 670-donor mean, donors in an Asian-associated ancestry cluster had fewer N-insertions in productive TCRs, according to a later genetic analysis. In a later analysis, HLA-associated TCR beta chains showed more clonal expansion and lower generation probabilities than non-associated chains that were equally common. Because some donors lacked HLA typing at each locus, the association tests relied only on the typed subset. A further reported finding was that TCR beta sequences accurately predicted the HLA-A and HLA-B alleles for most subjects in the first cohort. In vitro tests confirmed that three of the cytomegalovirus-associated TCR beta chains recognize cytomegalovirus antigens. Only TCR beta chains were sequenced in this cohort, and the absence of alpha or paired-chain data limited detectable features. Linkage disequilibrium might explain the correlated functional status among segregating V segments, but an unknown experimental factor could not be excluded. Some IMGT-functional V segments, including TRBV6-2 and TRBV6-3, could not be distinguished by the 87-base-pair reads and were therefore excluded. V-gene and J-gene trimming of TCR beta chains was associated with a missense DCLRE1C variant in a later genetic analysis, and the association was replicated in an independent cohort. Presence/absence analyses assumed roughly uniform sequencing depth across donors, an assumption that may not hold. While some public TCRs were present in many individuals, most TCR sequences turned up only very rarely across donors. A group of highly shared sequence variants was considered likely to be a technical artifact of the sequencing pipeline. It was suggested by the authors that the approach could potentially be generalized to other disease states and immunological phenotypes. In a later analysis, the rate of TCR association differed among HLA loci, with DRB1 alleles having the most associated TCRs and HLA-C alleles having the fewest. In an earlier analysis of fewer than 750 of the donors, most TCR beta V segments were observed in productive rearrangements about 90% or about 30% of the time, broadly matching IMGT annotations. Immune exposure information for the cohort was limited to CMV serostatus. According to a later analysis, most CMV-associated TCR beta chains appeared to be HLA-restricted, and the HLA associations seemed to be driven largely by CMV exposure. The classifier was reported to diagnose cytomegalovirus status with high specificity and sensitivity in both the original cohort and the validation cohort. A later analysis associated about 18,000 TCR beta sequences with specific HLA alleles at a false discovery rate of 0.05.

The cohort comprised 550 to 700 healthy bone marrow donors. At the time of sampling, every cohort member was nominally healthy, though immune exposures that went unrecorded were likely present. The donor was CMV seronegative and belonged to the group of 320 or so seronegative cohort members. Every donor gave a peripheral blood sample, and the peripheral blood mononuclear cells from that sample were used for TCR beta sequencing. The Qiagen DNeasy Blood Extraction Kit was used to extract genomic DNA from the blood cell samples. This clone was observed a handful of times. The clone's antigen remains unknown. The sample holds no much larger clone one base away, and base qualities are not on file. The library was obtained by the immunoSEQ multiplex PCR assay. For the multiplex PCR, a mixture combining 60 forward primers for TCR Vbeta segments and 13 reverse primers for TCR Jbeta segments was used. The CDR3 region of rearranged TCR beta genes was amplified from genomic DNA by a multiplex PCR assay. On the Illumina HiSeq System, the amplified TCR beta libraries were sequenced as 87-base-pair reads. In the authors' own workflow: In a later analysis, tens of millions of unique TCR beta chains were counted across the 690 or so repertoires, and roughly 10 million of these chains were shared by at least two donors. Raw reads were error-corrected and collapsed into unique sequences with a nearest-neighbor algorithm that merged closely related sequences to remove PCR and sequencing errors. Alignment of CDR3 sequences to IMGT reference sequences was used to assign V, D and J gene segments. For a sequence to be retained, a match of at least six nucleotides to both a V gene segment and a J gene segment was required. Rearrangements were classified as productive when the CDR3 lacked stop codons and remained in frame with V and J, and all other rearrangements were classified as non-productive. Following IMGT convention, CDR3 was defined as the stretch from the second conserved V-encoded cysteine to the conserved J-encoded phenylalanine. The earlier analysis of around 640 of the donors excluded sequences that lacked an unambiguous match to a single V gene segment. In an earlier analysis of several hundred of the donors, a V segment was called functional when productive rearrangements were above 56.7%, and segregating when the standard deviation between donors exceeded 5%. A statistical classification framework was developed to diagnose cytomegalovirus status using the catalog of TCR beta chain sequences. In a later analysis, V and J genes were assigned by comparing TCR nucleotide sequences against IMGT/GENE-DB human TR gene sequences. In a later analysis, CDR3 sequences and most-parsimonious VDJ recombination scenarios were assigned using the TCRdist pipeline. In a later analysis, each TCR beta chain was defined by its CDR3 amino acid sequence together with its V-gene family, and reads without a unique V-gene family were excluded. A later analysis removed roughly 590 highly shared, low-generation-probability nucleotide sequences to deal with suspected cross-contamination and a sequencing artifact. In a later analysis, a clonal expansion index for each public chain was calculated from normalized within-repertoire ranks of inferred template counts. Generation probabilities in a later analysis came from a VDJ recombination model fitted to out-of-frame rearrangements, and those results were checked against IGoR. A later analysis scored TCR-TCR, TCR-HLA and TCR-CMV co-occurrence with hypergeometric tests, applying a repertoire-size bias correction to TCR pairs. To estimate false discovery rates, a later analysis permuted the HLA or CMV assignments 20 times. A later analysis grouped co-occurring TCRs with DBSCAN, adding TCRdist sequence similarity when clustering within HLA-allele-positive subsets. Repertoires with fewer than 30,000 or more than 120,000 public chains, plus five repertoires with anomalous nucleotide sharing, were excluded from co-occurrence clustering. This immuneACCESS table, as held by TCRdb, lists in-frame sequences with V and J called but not all clones. Of the missing ones, under half trace to an unresolved V gene in checked studies; the others have no known cause. V and J calls plus clone size are reproduced from that table; the DNA served to infer D and trimming. The table for this sample lists 150,000 to 200,000 clones; about 90% of them were counted only once. 0.2% to 0.3% of the sample is taken by the ten largest.

The germline V gene encodes CDR1 LGHNA and CDR2 YNFKEQ. V lost 1 base and J lost 5 bases, and the count of bases not matched to a germline gene is 1. The CDR3 sequence holds 16 residues, the cysteine and phenylalanine included. Of all the DNA, just the CDR3 is kept, 48 bases in frame from base 1. The chain is encoded by TRBV4-2 joined to TRBJ2-2; 13 nucleotides in the junction match TRBD2. Sequences were obtained from PBMCs. The TCR comes from a girl less than two years old in good health and CMV-seronegative. The CDR3 reads as follows: CASSQVTSGGTGELFF. The nucleotides are TGTGCCAGCAGCCAAGTGACTAGCGGGGGGACCGGGGAGCTGTTTTTT.